This paragraph reports one T cell receptor beta chain. This clonotype was picked up a small number of times. The specificity of this receptor is unknown. No clone much larger than this one lies a single base away; base qualities are absent. Synthesis of TCR cDNA relied on 5'RACE template switching, a step that introduced a universal primer site along with unique molecular identifiers. Priming of cDNA synthesis was performed from both the TCR alpha and TCR beta constant segments. Two PCR steps were used to amplify libraries, with sample barcodes and sequencing adapters being added in the second step. Sequencing of libraries was done on Illumina HiSeq 2500 (2x100 bp) or NovaSeq (2x150 bp). Per the source publication's procedure: MIGEC was used to demultiplex reads and collapse the reads into UMI consensus sequences, and MiXCR was used for V(D)J alignment. Clonotypes responding to the vaccine were identified with edgeR on replicate PBMC samples, with the criteria of FDR below 0.01 and a log2 fold change above 5 up to day 15. CD4 or CD8 identity was assigned to each bulk clonotype according to whether the clonotype was present at higher abundance in the sequenced CD4 repertoire or the sequenced CD8 repertoire. TCRdb trimmed public reads at Q25 via fastp, called clones via MiXCR and kept in-frame beta chains. All rows with the same CDR3 protein become a single entry with the most common DNA and genes. The V and J calls were determined by TCRdb, not by the authors. Within this sample are 300,000 to 450,000 distinct CDR3 sequences, with over 5% of them counted one time only. Over 14% of the sample rests with the top ten.

In light of the paper, this sample's treatment or condition label describes: live attenuated yellow fever vaccine strain. At every blood-draw timepoint, two biological replicates of bulk PBMCs were collected. A standard Ficoll-Paque protocol was used to isolate PBMCs from peripheral blood. RNA was extracted with TriZol from bulk PBMCs, CD4 and CD8 fractions, and dextramer-positive and dextramer-negative fractions. The data are from a study of T cells after yellow fever vaccination (dated by TCRdb to the late 2010s). Context from the whole study: The SMART-Seq v4 Ultra Low Input RNA kit was used to prepare libraries from fractions with low cell numbers. Bulk TCR alpha and beta repertoires were sequenced longitudinally to track T-cell clones before and after primary and booster YFV17D yellow fever vaccination. The cohort comprised two healthy male donors, one aged 18 to 29 and one aged 30 to 39 years. Blood samples were taken at several timepoints before and after primary and secondary immunization, and bulk PBMC replicates and cell subsets were isolated.

Beyond this particular receptor, the publication reports: A small share of clonotypes occurred in both CD4 and CD8 compartments, likely arising from convergent recombination. Compared with the primary T-cell response, the secondary T-cell response was weaker but faster, peaking on day 5 rather than day 15. Because only a couple of donors were included in the study, the extent to which the findings can be generalized is limited. Computational filtering was needed because FACS-sorted repertoires could contain abundant contaminating clonotypes from the bulk population. Most clones expanded after primary vaccination (around 96% of CD4 and around 89% of CD8) were re-detected after the booster, suggesting that broad memory maintenance occurred.

The V end loses 7 bases and the J end loses 7 bases, and a stretch of 11 bases separates them. Including the terminal cysteine and phenylalanine, the CDR3 comprises 12 residues. Only the CDR3 region is kept as DNA, spanning 36 bases read in frame from base 1. This sequence originates from a man aged 25 to 40 who received the YFV17D yellow fever vaccine. The specimen comprised PBMCs, sampled 5 days after the yellow fever booster vaccination. This receptor chain uses TRBV12-3 or TRBV12-4 and TRBJ2-1; no D gene is confidently identified. The DNA reads as follows: TGTGCCAGCACAGCGAGGAGTAATGAGCAGTTCTTC. It translates as CASTARSNEQFF.